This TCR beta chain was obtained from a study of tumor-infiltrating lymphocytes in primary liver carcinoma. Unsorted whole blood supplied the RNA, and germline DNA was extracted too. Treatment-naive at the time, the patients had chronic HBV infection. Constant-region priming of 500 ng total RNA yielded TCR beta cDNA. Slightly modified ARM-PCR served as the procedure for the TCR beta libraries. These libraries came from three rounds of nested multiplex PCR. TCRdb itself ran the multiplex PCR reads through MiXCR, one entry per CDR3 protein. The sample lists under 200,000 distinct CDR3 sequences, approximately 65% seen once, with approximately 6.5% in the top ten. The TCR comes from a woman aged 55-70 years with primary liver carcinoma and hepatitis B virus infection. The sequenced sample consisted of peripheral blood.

The chain's CDR3 is CASSPAGGGRPDLFGANVLTF. Here the CDR3 DNA reads TGTGCCAGCAGTCCCGCCGGGGGCGGGCGACCCGATCTTTTTGGGGCCAACGTCCTGACTTTC. V usage is TRBV6-2 or TRBV6-3 and J usage is TRBJ2-6; D could derive from TRBD1 or TRBD2 (6 bases each). V was shortened by 5 bases and J by 3 bases, with 29 bases between the two germline ends. Looked up from germline, CDR1 is MNHEY and CDR2 is SVGEGT. The CDR3 loop spans 21 amino acids.